A single sample gave rise to the 8 T cell receptor beta chains below, sequenced in a study of T cells in Graves' hyperthyroidism and ophthalmopathy. Regions amplified from RNA transcripts were the TCR beta CDR3 regions. Using the HTBI primer set, a first-round RT-PCR was run on the TCR CDR3. TCRdb used MiXCR to reprocess the multiplex PCR reads, holding one entry per CDR3 protein. The table records around 500,000 distinct CDR3 sequences, about 22% of them present only once. Sequenced input: blood. The receptors originated from a woman aged 70-85 years with Graves' ophthalmopathy.

This clonotype showed up many times. The CDR3 spells CASSLADSYEQYF. In DNA, the CDR3 is TGTGCCAGCAGTTTGGCGGATAGCTACGAGCAGTACTTC. The chain has TRBV12-3 or TRBV12-4 and TRBJ2-7; D gene uncertain. The CDR3 is made up of 13 amino acids. Trimming shortened V by 3 bases and J by 3 bases, and 9 bases separated the two germline ends.

The chain has TRBV12-3 or TRBV12-4 and TRBJ1-6, with TRBD1 as a possible D gene (5 bases). The CDR3 spans 13 residues. V was cut by 6 bases and J by 16 bases, with 19 bases left in between. CDR3 region: CASSYLRQLGLHF. CDR3 DNA sequence: TGTGCCAGCAGCTATTTGAGACAGTTGGGTCTCCACTTT.

This clonotype was counted a few times. This chain joins TRBV15 and TRBJ2-3; 7 bases match TRBD1. This CDR3 contains 16 residues. Germline-derived CDR1 and CDR2 are LNHNV and YYDKDF (reference sequence). Trimming removed 5 bases from V and 4 bases from J; junction bases left unmatched: 12. The chain's CDR3 is CATSETAHRGPDTQYF. CDR3 nucleotide sequence: TGTGCCACCAGCGAGACGGCGCACAGGGGCCCAGATACGCAGTATTTT.

In this sample, this clonotype turned up a few times. The V call is TRBV28, the J call TRBJ2-7; perhaps D is TRBD1 or TRBD2 (5 bases each). The germline gives CDR1 MDHEN, CDR2 SYDVKM. This CDR3 is 15 amino acids long. V lost 6 bases, J lost 3 bases, and 18 bases lay in between. CDR3: CASRIRGTGFYEQYF. The DNA for the CDR3 is TGTGCCAGCAGGATTAGAGGGACCGGGTTCTACGAGCAGTACTTC.

CDR3 amino acids: CSARGGLAGGGVYNEQFF. As DNA, the CDR3 is TGCAGTGCTAGGGGAGGACTAGCGGGAGGCGGAGTCTACAATGAGCAGTTCTTC. This chain uses TRBV20-1 with TRBJ2-1; 14 nucleotides align to TRBD2. The V gene's germline CDR1 is DFQATT and CDR2 SNEGSKA (reference sequence). The CDR3 is made up of 18 amino acids. Trimming took 3 bases from V and 3 from J; bases not matched to a gene: 10.

This rearrangement joins TRBV10-3 to TRBJ2-4; weak D call: TRBD2 (6 bases). Germline lookup yields CDR1 ENHRY and CDR2 SYGVKD. CDR3 size: 12 residues. The germline V and J ends were trimmed by 0 bases and 10 bases, with 7 bases remaining between them. The chain's CDR3 is CAISESRGIQYF. CDR3 nucleotides: TGTGCCATCAGTGAGTCCCGGGGGATTCAGTACTTC.

The table lists this clonotype with many counts. The V call is TRBV6-2 or TRBV6-3, the J call TRBJ2-7; D not certain. Trimming took off 2 bases at V and 2 bases at J, with 10 bases between the two ends. This CDR3 has 14 amino acids. The germline gives CDR1 MNHEY, CDR2 SVGEGT. CDR3 sequence (DNA): TGTGCCAGCAGTTACCGAGGCAGTCCCTACGAGCAGTACTTC. This sequence encodes CASSYRGSPYEQYF.

This clonotype was observed many times. The rearrangement uses TRBV3-1 and TRBJ2-5; D unresolved. The CDR3 consists of 12 residues. Per germline, CDR1 LGHDT and CDR2 YNNKEL (reference sequence). Trimming stripped 2 bases from V and 7 bases from J, with 8 bases between. The CDR3 spells CASSQSSTTQYF. In DNA form, the CDR3 reads TGTGCCAGCAGCCAATCCAGCACGACCCAGTACTTC.